These T cell receptor beta chains were read from a single sample in a study of blood T cells in healthy people across ages. Each CDR3 protein is one row after TCRdb ran MiXCR on the 5' RACE reads. The sample has 550,000 to 800,000 distinct CDR3 sequences, approximately 30% seen once. Sequenced input: blood. These receptor sequences come from a woman older than 75 in good health. The conserved cysteine and the conserved F or W are not part of the CDR3 here.

TRBV20-1 SAFASGGMKNEQY
TRBV5-1 ASSTGLAGGNNEQF
TRBV29-1 SVESNSYEQY
TRBV4-2 ASSQTGLTEGNYGYT
TRBV20-1 SARLTVAGGYSNQPQH
TRBV5-1 ASSLTMGVQETQY
TRBV12-3/TRBV12-4 ASSQRGGGSTDAQY
TRBV12-5 ASGFGLATDTQY
TRBV11-2 ASSHTTGIEQY
TRBV3-1 TSSQDRLNYGYT
TRBV9 ASSPRPSGGPNEQF
TRBV30 AWSGDSSPLH
TRBV3-1 ASSQAGRPYGYT
TRBV6-1 ASSEPAVVETQY
TRBV7-2 ASSLGGTGAGTQY
TRBV7-9 ASSLAIGTANEKLF
TRBV7-2 ASSLAIGKTDTQY
TRBV29-1 SAEGTPGANVLT
TRBV7-9 ASSSWGGAEETQY
TRBV29-1 SIKEVRETQY
TRBV29-1 SVEGGDGGTDTQY
TRBV15 ATSGGTGGGFQETQY
TRBV10-3 ASGDRGRSPLH
TRBV15 ATSTGQGDGETQY
TRBV5-6 ASSFWTSGGAYERY
TRBV5-1 ASSIRQGSNEKLF
TRBV7-3 ASSQRGGNGGDTDTQY
TRBV11-1 ASRTRATGELF
TRBV3-1 ASSQDPFEKLF
TRBV7-2 ASSLSLQDYEQY
TRBV7-2 ASNTHRGEGGYT
TRBV15 ATSFKIGHEKY
TRBV7-2 ASSRARQDNEQF
TRBV20-1 SASHPTGKMDTEAF
TRBV7-2 ATREQSNQPQH
TRBV6-5 ASSYLGQGLPGYT
TRBV7-6 ASSRLGETQY
TRBV7-9 ASSLRSTGAGGETQY
TRBV20-1 SAPLAREQF
TRBV4-2 ASSQESRGRVGLNTEAF
TRBV11-2 ASSLNKGNSYNSPLH
TRBV7-9 ASSLSAQSYEQY
TRBV13 ASSLRASGAQETQY
TRBV12-3/TRBV12-4 ASSSGISTGQKLF
TRBV11-2 ASSLHGNYEQY
TRBV12-3/TRBV12-4 ASRSGADTQY
TRBV5-5 ASSSQGLAEAF
TRBV29-1 SVDGHGQGRTEAF
TRBV12-3/TRBV12-4 ASTPGGGANTGELF
TRBV28 AAGQLSYNEQY
TRBV10-3 AISETAQGLGSPLH
TRBV20-1 SASADPGTLYTDTQY
TRBV2 ASSDPDREGTDTEAF
TRBV9 ASSVEERGASGDTQY
TRBV28 ASSLVAGDNSPLH